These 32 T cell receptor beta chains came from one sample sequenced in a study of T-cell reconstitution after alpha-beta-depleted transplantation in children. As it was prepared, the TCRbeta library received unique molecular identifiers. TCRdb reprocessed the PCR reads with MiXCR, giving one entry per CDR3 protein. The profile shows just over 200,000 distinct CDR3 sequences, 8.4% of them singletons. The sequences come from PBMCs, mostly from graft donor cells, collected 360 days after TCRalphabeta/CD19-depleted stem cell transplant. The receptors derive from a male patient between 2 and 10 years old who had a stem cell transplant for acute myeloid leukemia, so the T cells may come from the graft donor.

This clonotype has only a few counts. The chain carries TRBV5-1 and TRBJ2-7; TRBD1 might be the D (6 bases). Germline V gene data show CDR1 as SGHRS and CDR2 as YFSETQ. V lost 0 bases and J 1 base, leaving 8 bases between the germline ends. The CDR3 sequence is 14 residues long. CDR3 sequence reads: CASSLATGSYEQYF. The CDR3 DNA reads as TGCGCCAGCAGCTTGGCCACAGGGTCCTACGAGCAGTACTTC. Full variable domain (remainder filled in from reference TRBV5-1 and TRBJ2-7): KAGVTQTPRYLIKTRGQQVTLSCSPISGHRSVSWYQQTPGQGLQFLFEYFSETQRNKGNFPGRFSGRQFSNSRSEMNVSTLELGDSALYLCASSLATGSYEQYFGPGTRLTVT.

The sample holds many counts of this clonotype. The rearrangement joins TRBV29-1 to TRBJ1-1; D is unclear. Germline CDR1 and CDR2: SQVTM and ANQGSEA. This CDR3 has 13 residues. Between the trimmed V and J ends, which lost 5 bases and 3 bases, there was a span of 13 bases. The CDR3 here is CSVFGVSDTEAFF. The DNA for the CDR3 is TGCAGCGTTTTTGGGGTGTCTGACACTGAAGCTTTCTTT.

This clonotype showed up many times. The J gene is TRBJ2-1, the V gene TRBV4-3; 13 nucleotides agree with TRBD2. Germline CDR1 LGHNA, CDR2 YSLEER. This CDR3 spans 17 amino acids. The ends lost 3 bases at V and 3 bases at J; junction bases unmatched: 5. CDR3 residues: CASSHGLAGANYNEQFF. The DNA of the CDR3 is TGCGCCAGCAGCCACGGACTAGCGGGAGCAAACTACAATGAGCAGTTCTTC.

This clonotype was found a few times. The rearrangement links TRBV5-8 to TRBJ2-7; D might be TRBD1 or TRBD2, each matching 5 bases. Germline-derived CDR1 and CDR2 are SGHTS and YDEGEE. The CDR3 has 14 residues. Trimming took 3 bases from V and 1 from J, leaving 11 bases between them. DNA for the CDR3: TGTGCCAGCAGCTCCTGGGGGAGTTCCTACGAGCAGTACGTC. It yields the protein CASSSWGSSYEQYV.

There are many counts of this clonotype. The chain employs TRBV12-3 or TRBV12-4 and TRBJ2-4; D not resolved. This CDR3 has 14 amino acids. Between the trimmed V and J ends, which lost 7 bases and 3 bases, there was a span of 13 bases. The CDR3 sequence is CASTPDVVKNIQYF. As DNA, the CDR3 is TGTGCCAGCACCCCAGACGTAGTCAAAAACATTCAGTACTTC.

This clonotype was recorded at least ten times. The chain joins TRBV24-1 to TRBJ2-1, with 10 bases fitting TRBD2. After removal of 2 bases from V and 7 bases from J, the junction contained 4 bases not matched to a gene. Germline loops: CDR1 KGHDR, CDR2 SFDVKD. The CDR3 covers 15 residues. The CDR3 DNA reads TGTGCCACCAGTGATTCTAGCGGGAGCCCGAATGAGCAGTTCTTC. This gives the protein CATSDSSGSPNEQFF.

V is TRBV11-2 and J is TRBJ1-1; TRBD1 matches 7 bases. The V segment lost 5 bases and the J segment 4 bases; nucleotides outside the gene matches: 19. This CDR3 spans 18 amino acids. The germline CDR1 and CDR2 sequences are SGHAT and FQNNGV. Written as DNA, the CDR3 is TGTGCCAGCAGCCCCCTGGTCCTAGACAGGGTACGAATCACTGAAGCTTTCTTT. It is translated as CASSPLVLDRVRITEAFF.

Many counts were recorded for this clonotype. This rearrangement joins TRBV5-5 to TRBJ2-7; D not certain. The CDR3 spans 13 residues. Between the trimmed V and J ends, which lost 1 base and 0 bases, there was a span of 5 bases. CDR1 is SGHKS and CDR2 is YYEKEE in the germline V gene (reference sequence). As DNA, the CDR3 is TGTGCCAGCAGCTTGTCAAGCTCCTACGAGCAGTACGTC. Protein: CASSLSSSYEQYV.

The chain's CDR3 is CASSPQGGARNEQFF. CDR3 DNA sequence: TGTGCCAGCAGCCCCCAGGGGGGGGCGAGGAATGAGCAGTTCTTC. The chain employs TRBV3-1 and TRBJ2-1, with D perhaps given as TRBD1 or TRBD2 (7 bases each). This CDR3 has 15 residues. The germline V and J ends were trimmed by 4 bases and 7 bases, with 17 bases remaining between them. Germline-derived CDR1 and CDR2 are LGHDT and YNNKEL (reference sequence).

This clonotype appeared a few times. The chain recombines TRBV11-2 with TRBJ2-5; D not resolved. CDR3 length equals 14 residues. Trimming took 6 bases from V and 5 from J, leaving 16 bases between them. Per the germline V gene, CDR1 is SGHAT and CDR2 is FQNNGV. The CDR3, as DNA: TGTGCCAGCAGATCCTACAGTGGTGAGGAGACCCAGTACTTC. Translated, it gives CASRSYSGEETQYF.

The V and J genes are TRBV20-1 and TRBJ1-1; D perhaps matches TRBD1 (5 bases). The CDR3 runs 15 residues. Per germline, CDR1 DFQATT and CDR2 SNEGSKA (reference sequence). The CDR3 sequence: CFWGVAPALSTEAFF. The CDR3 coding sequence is TGCTTCTGGGGCGTGGCACCTGCCTTGAGCACTGAAGCTTTCTTT.

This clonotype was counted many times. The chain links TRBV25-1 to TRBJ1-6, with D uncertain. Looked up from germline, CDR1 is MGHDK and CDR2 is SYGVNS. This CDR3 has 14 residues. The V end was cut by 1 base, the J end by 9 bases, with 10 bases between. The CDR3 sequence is CASSESRPGSPLHF. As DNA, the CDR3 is TGTGCCAGCAGTGAATCTAGACCGGGTTCACCCCTCCACTTT.

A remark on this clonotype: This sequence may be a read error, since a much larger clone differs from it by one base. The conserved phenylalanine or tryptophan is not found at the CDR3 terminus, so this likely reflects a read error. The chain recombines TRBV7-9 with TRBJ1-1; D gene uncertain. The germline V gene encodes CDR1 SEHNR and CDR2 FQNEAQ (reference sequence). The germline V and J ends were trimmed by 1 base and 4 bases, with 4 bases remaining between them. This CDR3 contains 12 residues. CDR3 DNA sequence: TGTGCCAGCAGCTTAGTGAGCACTGAAGCTTTCTTA. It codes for CASSLVSTEAFL.

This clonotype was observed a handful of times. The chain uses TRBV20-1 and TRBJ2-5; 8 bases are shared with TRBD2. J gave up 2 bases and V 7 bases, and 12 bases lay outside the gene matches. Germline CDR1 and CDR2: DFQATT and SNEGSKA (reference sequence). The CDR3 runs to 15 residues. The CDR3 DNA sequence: TGCAGTGGTCTCTTGGCGGGGGGTCGTCAAGAGACCCAGTACTTC. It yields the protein CSGLLAGGRQETQYF.

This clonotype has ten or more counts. In DNA form, the CDR3 reads TGTGCCAGCAGCTTATACCCACAAAATCTAGAGGGCGAGCAGTACTTC. This sequence encodes CASSLYPQNLEGEQYF. The chain links TRBV7-9 to TRBJ2-7, with D perhaps TRBD2 (5 bases). Germline values: CDR1 SEHNR, CDR2 FQNEAQ (reference sequence). The CDR3 covers 16 residues. Trimming took off 2 bases at V and 6 bases at J, with 20 bases between the two ends.

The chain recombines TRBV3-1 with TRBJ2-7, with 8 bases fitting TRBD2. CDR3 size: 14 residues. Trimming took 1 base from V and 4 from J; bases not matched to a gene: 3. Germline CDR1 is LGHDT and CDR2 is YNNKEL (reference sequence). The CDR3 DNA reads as TGTGCCAGCAGCCAAGGAACGGGGGGGTACGAGCAGTACGTC. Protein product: CASSQGTGGYEQYV.

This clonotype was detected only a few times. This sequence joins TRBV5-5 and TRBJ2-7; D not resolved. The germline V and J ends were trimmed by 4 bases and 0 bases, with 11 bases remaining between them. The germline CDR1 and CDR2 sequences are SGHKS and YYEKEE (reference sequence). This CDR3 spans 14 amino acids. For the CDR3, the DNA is TGTGCCAGCAGCCGCTCTTCGAGCTCCTACGAGCAGTACGTC. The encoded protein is CASSRSSSSYEQYV.

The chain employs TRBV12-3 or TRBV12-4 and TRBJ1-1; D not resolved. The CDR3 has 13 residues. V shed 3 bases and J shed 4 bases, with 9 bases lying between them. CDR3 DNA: TGTGCCAGCAGTTTGGGGAAGCTCACTGAAGCTTTCTTT. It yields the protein CASSLGKLTEAFF.

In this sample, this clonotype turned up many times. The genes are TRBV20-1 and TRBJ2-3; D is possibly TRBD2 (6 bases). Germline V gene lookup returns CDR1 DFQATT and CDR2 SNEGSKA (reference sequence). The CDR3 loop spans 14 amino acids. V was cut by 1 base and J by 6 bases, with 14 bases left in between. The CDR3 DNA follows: TGCAGTGCTAGAGCTTATCGAGCGGGTGATACGCAGTATTTT. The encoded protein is CSARAYRAGDTQYF.

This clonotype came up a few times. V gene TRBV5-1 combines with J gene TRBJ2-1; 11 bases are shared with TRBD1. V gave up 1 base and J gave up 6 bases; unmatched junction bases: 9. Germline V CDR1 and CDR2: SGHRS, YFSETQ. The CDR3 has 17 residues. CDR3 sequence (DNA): TGCGCCAGCAGCTTGTCTACAGGGACAGGGGGTGGCAATGAGCAGTTCTTC. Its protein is CASSLSTGTGGGNEQFF.

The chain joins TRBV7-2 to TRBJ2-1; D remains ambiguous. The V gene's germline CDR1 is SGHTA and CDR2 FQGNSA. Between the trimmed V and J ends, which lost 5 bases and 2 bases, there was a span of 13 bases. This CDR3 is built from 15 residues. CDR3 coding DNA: TGTGCCAGCAGCCCCCGAGGCGGAGCCTACAATGAGCAGTTCTTC. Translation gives CASSPRGGAYNEQFF.

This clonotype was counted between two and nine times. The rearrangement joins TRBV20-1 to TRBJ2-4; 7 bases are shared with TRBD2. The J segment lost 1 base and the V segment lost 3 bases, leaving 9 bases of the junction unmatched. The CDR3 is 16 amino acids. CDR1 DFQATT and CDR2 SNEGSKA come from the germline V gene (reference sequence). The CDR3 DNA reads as TGCAGTGCTAGTGGCAGAGCGGGATTTGCCAAAAACATTCAGTACTTC. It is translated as CSASGRAGFAKNIQYF.

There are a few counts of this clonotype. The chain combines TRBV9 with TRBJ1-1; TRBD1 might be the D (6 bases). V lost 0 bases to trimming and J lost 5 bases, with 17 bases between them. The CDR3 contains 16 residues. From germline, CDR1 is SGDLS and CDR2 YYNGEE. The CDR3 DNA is TGTGCCAGCAGCGTAGTAGTAGCGGGGGCGGATACTGAAGCTTTCTTT. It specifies CASSVVVAGADTEAFF.

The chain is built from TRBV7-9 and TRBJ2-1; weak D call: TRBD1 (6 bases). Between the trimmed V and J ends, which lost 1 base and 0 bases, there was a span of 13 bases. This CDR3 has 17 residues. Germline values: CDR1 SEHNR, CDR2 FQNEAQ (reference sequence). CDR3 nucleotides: TGTGCCAGCAGCTTAGAGTCTACAGGGAGCTCCTACAATGAGCAGTTCTTC. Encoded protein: CASSLESTGSSYNEQFF.

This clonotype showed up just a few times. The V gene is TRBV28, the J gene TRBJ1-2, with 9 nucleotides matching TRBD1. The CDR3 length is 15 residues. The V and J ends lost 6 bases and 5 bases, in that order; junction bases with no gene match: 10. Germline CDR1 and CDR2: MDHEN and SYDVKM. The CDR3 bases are TGTGCCAGCAGCCCAGGGGACAGGGAGTTGTATGGCTACACCTTC. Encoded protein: CASSPGDRELYGYTF.

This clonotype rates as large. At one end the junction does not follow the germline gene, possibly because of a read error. In DNA form, the CDR3 reads TGTGCTAGCAGCTTAGCCTCCGGGACAGGGGTTTTGGAGACCCAGTACTTC. Translating it yields CASSLASGTGVLETQYF. This rearrangement joins TRBV7-7 to TRBJ2-5, with TRBD1 identical over 10 bases. Looked up from germline, CDR1 is SSHAT and CDR2 is FNYEAQ (reference sequence). This CDR3 comprises 17 residues.

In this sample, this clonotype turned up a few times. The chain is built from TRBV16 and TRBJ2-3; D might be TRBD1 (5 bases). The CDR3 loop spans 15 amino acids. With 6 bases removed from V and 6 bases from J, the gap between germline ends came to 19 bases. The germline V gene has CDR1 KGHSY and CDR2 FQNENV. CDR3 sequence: CASSSITQVLDTQYF. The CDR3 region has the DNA TGTGCCAGCAGTTCGATAACACAGGTTCTGGATACGCAGTATTTT.

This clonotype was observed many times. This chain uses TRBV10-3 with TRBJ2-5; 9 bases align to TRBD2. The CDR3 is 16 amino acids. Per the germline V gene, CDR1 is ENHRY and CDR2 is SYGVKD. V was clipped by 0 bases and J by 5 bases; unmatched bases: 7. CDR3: CAISESLGLAEETQYF. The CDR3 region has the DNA TGTGCCATCAGTGAGTCTTTGGGACTAGCCGAGGAGACCCAGTACTTC.

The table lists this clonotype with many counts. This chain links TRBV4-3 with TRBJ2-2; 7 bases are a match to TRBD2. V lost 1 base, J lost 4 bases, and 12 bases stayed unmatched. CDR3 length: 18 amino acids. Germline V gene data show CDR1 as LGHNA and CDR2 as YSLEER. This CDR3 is CASSQGSSGILTTGELFF. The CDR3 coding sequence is TGCGCCAGCAGCCAAGGCAGCAGCGGGATCCTTACCACCGGGGAGCTGTTTTTT.

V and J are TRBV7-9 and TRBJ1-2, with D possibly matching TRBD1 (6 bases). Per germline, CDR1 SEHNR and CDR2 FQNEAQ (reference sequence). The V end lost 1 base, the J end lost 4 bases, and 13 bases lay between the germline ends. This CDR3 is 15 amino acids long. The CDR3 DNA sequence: TGTGCCAGCAGCTTAGGAGGCAGGGGTAGCTATGGCTACACCTTC. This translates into CASSLGGRGSYGYTF.

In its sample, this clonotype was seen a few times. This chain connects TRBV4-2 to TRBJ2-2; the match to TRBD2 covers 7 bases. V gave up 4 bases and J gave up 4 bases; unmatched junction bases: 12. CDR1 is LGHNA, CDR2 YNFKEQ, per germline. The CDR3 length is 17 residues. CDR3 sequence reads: CASSLPGRAGPTGELFF. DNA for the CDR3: TGTGCCAGCAGCCTCCCAGGGAGGGCAGGCCCCACCGGGGAGCTGTTTTTT.

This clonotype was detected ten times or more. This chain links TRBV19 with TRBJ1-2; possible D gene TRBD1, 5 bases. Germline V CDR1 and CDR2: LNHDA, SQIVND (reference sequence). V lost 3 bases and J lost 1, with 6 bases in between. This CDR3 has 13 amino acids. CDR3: CASSIQGNYGYTF. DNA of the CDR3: TGTGCCAGTAGTATTCAGGGTAACTATGGCTACACCTTC.